Listed here are 2 T cell receptor beta chains from one sample, sequenced in a study of patients with pleural tuberculosis. Each CDR3 protein gets one entry after TCRdb re-called the reads with MiXCR. The table lists some 48,000 distinct CDR3 sequences, less than 8% of them singletons, with roughly 16% in the top ten. Receptor source: a human donor with pleural tuberculosis.

This clonotype has a handful of counts. A much larger clone differs from this one at a single base, so this may be a read error. The CDR3 nucleotides are TGTGCCAGCAGTGGGGACTTACAAGAGGCCCAGTACTTC. It specifies CASSGDLQEAQYF. V is TRBV2 and J is TRBJ2-5, with D maybe TRBD2 (6 bases). In germline, CDR1 is SNHLY, CDR2 FYNNEI. The CDR3 has 13 amino acids.

This clonotype has ten or more counts. The gene calls are TRBV11-2 and TRBJ1-3, with a possible D match to TRBD1 (6 bases). The CDR3 contains 14 residues. The V end was cut by 4 bases, the J end by 4 bases, with 11 bases between. Germline CDR1 SGHAT, CDR2 FQNNGV. CDR3 region: CASSSQGYGNTIYF. As DNA, the CDR3 is TGTGCCAGCAGCTCACAGGGTTACGGAAACACCATATATTTT.